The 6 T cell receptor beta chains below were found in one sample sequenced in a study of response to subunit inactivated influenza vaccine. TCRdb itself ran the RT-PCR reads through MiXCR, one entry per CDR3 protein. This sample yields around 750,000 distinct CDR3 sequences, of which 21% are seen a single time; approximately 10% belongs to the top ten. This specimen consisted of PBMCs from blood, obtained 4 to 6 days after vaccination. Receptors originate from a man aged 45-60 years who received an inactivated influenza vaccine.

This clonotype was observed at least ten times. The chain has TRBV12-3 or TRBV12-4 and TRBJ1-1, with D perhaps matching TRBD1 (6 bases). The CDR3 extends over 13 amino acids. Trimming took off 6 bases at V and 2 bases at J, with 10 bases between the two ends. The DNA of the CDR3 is TGTGCCAGCAGACAGGGTTTTAACACTGAAGCTTTCTTT. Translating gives CASRQGFNTEAFF.

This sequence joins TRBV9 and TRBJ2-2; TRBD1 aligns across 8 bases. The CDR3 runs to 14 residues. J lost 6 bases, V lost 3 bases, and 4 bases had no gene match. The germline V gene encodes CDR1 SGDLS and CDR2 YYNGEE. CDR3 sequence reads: CASSAGQGSGELFF. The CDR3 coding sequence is TGTGCCAGCAGCGCCGGACAGGGATCCGGGGAGCTGTTTTTT. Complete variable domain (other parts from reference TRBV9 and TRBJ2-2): DSGVTQTPKHLITATGQRVTLRCSPRSGDLSVYWYQQSLDQGLQFLIQYYNGEERAKGNILERFSAQQFPDLHSELNLSSLELGDSALYFCASSAGQGSGELFFGEGSRLTVL.

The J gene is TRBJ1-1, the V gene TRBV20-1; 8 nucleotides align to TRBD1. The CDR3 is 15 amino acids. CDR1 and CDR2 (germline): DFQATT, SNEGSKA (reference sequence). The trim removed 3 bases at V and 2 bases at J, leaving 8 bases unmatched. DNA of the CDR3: TGCAGTGCTAGCTTCAGGGGGCCGGGAAACACTGAAGCTTTCTTT. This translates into CSASFRGPGNTEAFF.

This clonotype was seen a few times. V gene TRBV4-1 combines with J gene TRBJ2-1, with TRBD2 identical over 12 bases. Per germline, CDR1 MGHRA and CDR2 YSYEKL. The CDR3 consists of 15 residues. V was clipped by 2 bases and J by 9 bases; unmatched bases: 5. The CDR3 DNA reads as TGCGCCAGCAGCCAACCTAGCGGGGGGGCGGGTGAGCAGTTCTTC. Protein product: CASSQPSGGAGEQFF.

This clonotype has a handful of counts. CDR3: CASRRTGLHANTGELFF. The CDR3 DNA follows: TGTGCCAGCAGGAGAACGGGACTACACGCGAACACCGGGGAGCTGTTTTTT. V gene TRBV5-6 combines with J gene TRBJ2-2; 7 bases are shared with TRBD2. The ends lost 5 bases at V and 0 bases at J; junction bases unmatched: 10. CDR3 length equals 17 residues. Germline V lookup: CDR1 SGHDT, CDR2 YYEEEE.

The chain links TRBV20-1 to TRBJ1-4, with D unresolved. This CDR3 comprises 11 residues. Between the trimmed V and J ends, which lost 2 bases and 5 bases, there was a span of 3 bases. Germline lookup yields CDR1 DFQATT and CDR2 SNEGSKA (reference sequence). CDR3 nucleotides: TGCAGTGCTAGACAGAATGAAAAACTGTTTTTT. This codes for CSARQNEKLFF.